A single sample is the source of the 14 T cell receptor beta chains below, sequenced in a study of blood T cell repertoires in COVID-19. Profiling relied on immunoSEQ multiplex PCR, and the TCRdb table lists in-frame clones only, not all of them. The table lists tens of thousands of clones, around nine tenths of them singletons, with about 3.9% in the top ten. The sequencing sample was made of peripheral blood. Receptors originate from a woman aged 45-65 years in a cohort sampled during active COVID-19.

CDR3 amino acids: CASSSGLAGELFF. In nucleotides, the CDR3 is TGTGCCAGCAGTTCAGGGCTGGCCGGGGAGCTGTTTTTT. The V and J genes are TRBV12-3 or TRBV12-4 and TRBJ2-2, with a weak D call TRBD1 (5 bases). The CDR3 consists of 13 residues. Deletions cut 4 bases from V and 6 bases from J, with 9 bases between.

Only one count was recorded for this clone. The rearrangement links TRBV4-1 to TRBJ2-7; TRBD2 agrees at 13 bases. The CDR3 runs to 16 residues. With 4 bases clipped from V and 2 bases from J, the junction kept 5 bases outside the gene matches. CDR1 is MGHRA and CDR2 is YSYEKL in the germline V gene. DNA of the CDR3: TGCGCCAGCAGCCCGACCGGGACTAGCGGGACCTACGAGCAGTACTTC. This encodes CASSPTGTSGTYEQYF.

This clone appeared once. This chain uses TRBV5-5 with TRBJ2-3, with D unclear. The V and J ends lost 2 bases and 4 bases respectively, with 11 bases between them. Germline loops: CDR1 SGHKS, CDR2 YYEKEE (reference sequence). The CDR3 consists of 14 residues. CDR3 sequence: CASSFFPESDTQYF. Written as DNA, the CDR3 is TGTGCCAGCAGCTTTTTTCCAGAATCAGATACGCAGTATTTT.

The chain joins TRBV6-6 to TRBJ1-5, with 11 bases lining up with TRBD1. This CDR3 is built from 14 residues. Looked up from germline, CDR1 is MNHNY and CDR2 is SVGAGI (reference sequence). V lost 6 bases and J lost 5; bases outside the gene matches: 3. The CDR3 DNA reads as TGTGCCAGCAGAGGGACAGGGGGACATCAGCCCCAGCATTTT. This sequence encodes CASRGTGGHQPQHF.

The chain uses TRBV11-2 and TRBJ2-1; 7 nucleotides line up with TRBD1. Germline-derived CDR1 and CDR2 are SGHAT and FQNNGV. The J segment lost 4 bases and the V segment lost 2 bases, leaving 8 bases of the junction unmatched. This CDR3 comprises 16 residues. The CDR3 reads CASSLYGTGEYNEQFF. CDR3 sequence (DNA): TGTGCCAGCAGCTTATACGGCACAGGGGAATACAATGAGCAGTTCTTC.

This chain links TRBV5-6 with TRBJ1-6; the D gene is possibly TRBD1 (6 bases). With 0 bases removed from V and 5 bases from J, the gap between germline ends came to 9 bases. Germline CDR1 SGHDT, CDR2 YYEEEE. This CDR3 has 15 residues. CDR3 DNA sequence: TGTGCCAGCAGCTTGGCACAGGGCGATAATTCACCCCTCCACTTT. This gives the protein CASSLAQGDNSPLHF.

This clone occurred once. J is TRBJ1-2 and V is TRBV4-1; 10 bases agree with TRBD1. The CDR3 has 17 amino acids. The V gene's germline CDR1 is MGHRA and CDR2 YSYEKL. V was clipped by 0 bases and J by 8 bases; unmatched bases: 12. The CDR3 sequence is CASSQDGTGAILGGYTF. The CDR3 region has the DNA TGCGCCAGCAGCCAAGATGGGACAGGGGCGATTCTTGGAGGCTACACCTTC.

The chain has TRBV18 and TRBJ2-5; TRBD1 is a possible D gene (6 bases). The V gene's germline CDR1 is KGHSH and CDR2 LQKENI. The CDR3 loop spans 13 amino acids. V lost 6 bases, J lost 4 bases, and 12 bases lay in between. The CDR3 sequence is CASSQGRSETQYF. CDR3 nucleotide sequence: TGTGCCAGCTCTCAGGGGCGGTCAGAGACCCAGTACTTC.

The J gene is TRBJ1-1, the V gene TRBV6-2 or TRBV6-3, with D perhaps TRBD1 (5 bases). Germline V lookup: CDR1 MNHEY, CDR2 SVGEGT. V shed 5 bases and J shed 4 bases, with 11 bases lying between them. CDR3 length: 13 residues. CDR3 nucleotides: TGTGCCAGCAGTACAGACACAGGCACTGAAGCTTTCTTT. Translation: CASSTDTGTEAFF.

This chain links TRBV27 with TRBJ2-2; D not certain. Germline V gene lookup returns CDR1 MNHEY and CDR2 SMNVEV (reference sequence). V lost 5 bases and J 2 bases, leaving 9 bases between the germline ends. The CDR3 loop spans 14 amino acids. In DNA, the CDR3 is TGTGCCAGCAGTCCAACGAGAAACACCGGGGAGCTGTTTTTT. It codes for CASSPTRNTGELFF.

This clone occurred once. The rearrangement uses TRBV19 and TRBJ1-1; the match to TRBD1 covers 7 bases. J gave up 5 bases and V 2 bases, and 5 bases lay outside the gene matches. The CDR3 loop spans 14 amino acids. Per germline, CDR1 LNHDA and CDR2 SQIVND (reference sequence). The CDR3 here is CASSIKGASTEAFF. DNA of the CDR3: TGTGCCAGTAGTATAAAGGGGGCAAGTACTGAAGCTTTCTTT.

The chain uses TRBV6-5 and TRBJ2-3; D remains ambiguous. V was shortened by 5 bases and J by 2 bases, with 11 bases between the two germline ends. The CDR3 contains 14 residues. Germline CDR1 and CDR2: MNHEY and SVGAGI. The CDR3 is CASSRSETTDTQYF. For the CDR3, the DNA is TGTGCCAGCAGTCGAAGCGAGACCACAGATACGCAGTATTTT.

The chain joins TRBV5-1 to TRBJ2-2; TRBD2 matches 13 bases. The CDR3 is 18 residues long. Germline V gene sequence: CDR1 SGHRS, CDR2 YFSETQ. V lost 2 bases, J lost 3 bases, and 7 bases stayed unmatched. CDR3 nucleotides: TGCGCCAGCAGCTTCCGAGGGACTAGCGGGATATACACCGGGGAGCTGTTTTTT. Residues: CASSFRGTSGIYTGELFF.

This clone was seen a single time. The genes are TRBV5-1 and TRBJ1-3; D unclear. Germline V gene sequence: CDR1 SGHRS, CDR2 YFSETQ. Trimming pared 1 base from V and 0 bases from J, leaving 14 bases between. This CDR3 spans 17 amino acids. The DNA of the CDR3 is TGCGCCAGCAGCTTGATGAGCAACCACTACTCTGGAAACACCATATATTTT. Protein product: CASSLMSNHYSGNTIYF.